Below, 18 T cell receptor beta chains from the same sample are listed, as sequenced in a study of shared clonotypes between healthy human individuals. Generated by immunoSEQ multiplex PCR, the TCRdb table keeps only in-frame clones and is missing some. Of over 2 million clones detected, approximately 90% appear once; the ten largest clones hold approximately 0.4%. Sequencing was carried out using naive CD4+ T cells from PBMCs. Subset described: CD45RA+ positively selected. Receptors were obtained from a man between 18 and 35 years old in good health. Some clones in this sample may be carry-over from other donors' samples.

This chain connects TRBV7-9 to TRBJ2-7; D may correspond to TRBD1 or TRBD2 (5 bases each). CDR1 is SEHNR, CDR2 FQNEAQ, per germline (reference sequence). V was trimmed by 3 bases and J by 2 bases, leaving 17 bases between them. The CDR3 loop spans 16 amino acids. The CDR3 bases are TGTGCCAGCAGCTTCCGAACCGGGACCCGAGCCTACGAGCAGTACTTC. Encoded protein: CASSFRTGTRAYEQYF. Based on the CDR3 plus reference TRBV7-9 and TRBJ2-7, the full variable domain is DTGVSQNPRHKITKRGQNVTFRCDPISEHNRLYWYRQTLGQGPEFLTYFQNEAQLEKSRLLSDRFSAERPKGSFSTLEIQRTEQGDSAMYLCASSFRTGTRAYEQYFGPGTRLTVT.

The chain combines TRBV5-1 with TRBJ2-1; 15 nucleotides line up with TRBD2. Germline V lookup: CDR1 SGHRS, CDR2 YFSETQ. CDR3 length: 17 amino acids. Trimming at V came to 4 bases and at J to 8 bases, leaving 10 bases not matched to a gene. The CDR3 loop reads CASSRGTSGRLIDEQFF. CDR3 DNA sequence: TGCGCCAGCAGCAGGGGGACTAGCGGGAGGCTTATAGATGAGCAGTTCTTC.

The chain is built from TRBV18 and TRBJ1-3; TRBD1 matches at 8 bases. Unmatched junction bases numbered 4, after V lost 4 bases and J lost 2 bases. The CDR3 covers 15 residues. CDR1 and CDR2 (germline): KGHSH, LQKENI. CDR3 sequence: CASSLGRGPGNTIYF. In DNA, the CDR3 is TGTGCCAGCTCACTGGGCAGGGGGCCTGGAAACACCATATATTTT.

Regarding this clone: The sample carries other DNA sequences with the same CDR3. CDR3 residues: CASSVASSGTDTQYF. The CDR3 nucleotides read TGTGCCAGCAGCGTAGCTTCTAGCGGCACAGATACGCAGTATTTT. V usage is TRBV9 and J usage is TRBJ2-3, with a tentative D call TRBD2 (6 bases). The ends were cut back, 0 bases at V and 1 base at J, with 9 bases in the middle. Germline V gene sequence: CDR1 SGDLS, CDR2 YYNGEE. This CDR3 contains 15 residues. Filled out from reference TRBV9 and TRBJ2-3, the complete variable domain reads DSGVTQTPKHLITATGQRVTLRCSPRSGDLSVYWYQQSLDQGLQFLIQYYNGEERAKGNILERFSAQQFPDLHSELNLSSLELGDSALYFCASSVASSGTDTQYFGPGTRLTVL.

The V and J genes are TRBV5-4 and TRBJ2-1; the D is unclear. Germline lookup yields CDR1 SGHNT and CDR2 YYREEE (reference sequence). CDR3 length: 18 amino acids. V lost 4 bases and J 0 bases, leaving 20 bases between the germline ends. The CDR3 loop reads CASSGWGSSRSSYNEQFF. As DNA, the CDR3 is TGTGCCAGCAGCGGATGGGGTAGCTCGAGGAGCTCCTACAATGAGCAGTTCTTC.

The rearrangement links TRBV7-6 to TRBJ1-1; 9 bases map to TRBD1. Germline lookup yields CDR1 SGHVS and CDR2 FNYEAQ. Trimming cost V 5 bases and J 4 bases; bases outside gene matches: 11. This CDR3 is 16 amino acids long. The CDR3 DNA reads TGTGCCAGCAGCCTCGATGGGACAGGGCGAGGCACTGAAGCTTTCTTT. Amino acid sequence: CASSLDGTGRGTEAFF.

This chain uses TRBV19 with TRBJ2-1; D is unclear. CDR3 size: 14 residues. Between the trimmed V and J ends, which lost 6 bases and 15 bases, there was a span of 24 bases. CDR1 LNHDA and CDR2 SQIVND come from the germline V gene (reference sequence). DNA for the CDR3: TGTGCCAGTAGAACCCAGGCGGTAGGCTCTCCCCCGTTCTTC. Amino acid sequence: CASRTQAVGSPPFF.

The chain has TRBV2 and TRBJ1-4, with D maybe TRBD1 (5 bases). Germline CDR1 is SNHLY and CDR2 is FYNNEI. This CDR3 is built from 12 residues. V shed 7 bases and J shed 4 bases, with 7 bases lying between them. CDR3 region: CASKRGNEKLFF. DNA of the CDR3: TGTGCCAGCAAGAGGGGTAATGAAAAACTGTTTTTT. Drawing the rest from reference TRBV2 and TRBJ1-4, the complete variable domain is EPEVTQTPSHQVTQMGQEVILRCVPISNHLYFYWYRQILGQKVEFLVSFYNNEISEKSEIFDDQFSVERPDGSNFTLKIRSTKLEDSAMYFCASKRGNEKLFFGSGTQLSVL.

The chain employs TRBV5-1 and TRBJ1-6, with 8 bases matching TRBD1. V gave up 2 bases and J gave up 6 bases; unmatched junction bases: 4. In germline, CDR1 is SGHRS, CDR2 YFSETQ. The CDR3 runs 15 residues. In DNA, the CDR3 is TGCGCCAGCAGCTTAACCGGACAGGGTAATTCACCCCTCCACTTT. It translates to CASSLTGQGNSPLHF.

The J gene is TRBJ2-5, the V gene TRBV30, with D possibly being TRBD1 (5 bases). V was cut by 1 base and J by 7 bases, with 13 bases left in between. This CDR3 is built from 13 residues. CDR1 is GTSNPN and CDR2 is SVGIG in the germline V gene (reference sequence). CDR3 region: CAWSGGGSRTQYF. DNA of the CDR3: TGTGCCTGGAGTGGGGGCGGAAGTAGGACCCAGTACTTC.

The V call is TRBV2, the J call TRBJ2-1; no clear D gene. The CDR3 runs to 15 residues. Trimming took off 6 bases at V and 1 base at J, with 13 bases between the two ends. From germline, CDR1 is SNHLY and CDR2 FYNNEI. CDR3 sequence (DNA): TGTGCCAGCAGCGCGACGGAGACTTCCTACAATGAGCAGTTCTTC. Its translation is CASSATETSYNEQFF.

CDR3 DNA: TGTGCCAGCAGCCCCCGGGGATCCTACGAGCAGTACTTC. This encodes CASSPRGSYEQYF. The chain recombines TRBV14 with TRBJ2-7; TRBD2 might be the D (5 bases). V lost 4 bases and J 1 base, leaving 8 bases between the germline ends. The germline V gene encodes CDR1 SGHDN and CDR2 FVKESK. The CDR3 has 13 amino acids.

This rearrangement joins TRBV28 to TRBJ2-3; 9 bases agree with TRBD2. The CDR3 extends over 14 amino acids. The V gene end was trimmed by 2 bases and the J gene end by 6 bases; junction bases not matched to a gene: 3. Germline CDR1 reads MDHEN; CDR2 reads SYDVKM. CDR3 loop: CASSLAGGQDTQYF. CDR3 in DNA: TGTGCCAGCAGTTTAGCGGGAGGGCAGGATACGCAGTATTTT. Full variable domain (rest looked up from reference TRBV28 and TRBJ2-3): DVKVTQSSRYLVKRTGEKVFLECVQDMDHENMFWYRQDPGLGLRLIYFSYDVKMKEKGDIPEGYSVSREKKERFSLILESASTNQTSMYLCASSLAGGQDTQYFGPGTRLTVL.

The V and J genes are TRBV28 and TRBJ1-1; no firm D call. There are 16 residues in the CDR3. V was trimmed by 3 bases and J by 1 base, leaving 15 bases between them. The germline V gene has CDR1 MDHEN and CDR2 SYDVKM. Here the CDR3 DNA reads TGTGCCAGCAGTTTCGTAGGTGGCCAGCCGAACACTGAAGCTTTCTTT. Translated, it gives CASSFVGGQPNTEAFF.

As for this clone: At one end the junction does not follow the germline gene, possibly because of a read error. The chain has TRBV7-2 and TRBJ1-2; possibly TRBD1 for D (5 bases). The germline V gene has CDR1 SGHTA and CDR2 FQGNSA. CDR3 size: 16 residues. For the CDR3, the DNA is TGTGCCAGCAGCTTTCGAAGGGCAGGGAATAACGATGGCTACACCTTC. As protein: CASSFRRAGNNDGYTF. The whole variable domain, filled in from reference TRBV7-2 and TRBJ1-2, reads GAGVSQSPSNKVTEKGKDVELRCDPISGHTALYWYRQSLGQGLEFLIYFQGNSAPDKSGLPSDRFSAERTGGSVSTLTIQRTQQEDSAVYLCASSFRRAGNNDGYTFGSGTRLTVV.

The chain joins TRBV28 to TRBJ2-7; TRBD2 is a possible D gene (5 bases). Trimming stripped 5 bases from V and 0 bases from J, with 11 bases between. The V gene's germline CDR1 is MDHEN and CDR2 SYDVKM. The CDR3 has 14 amino acids. CDR3 amino acids: CASSPPGSSYEQYF. In nucleotides, the CDR3 is TGTGCCAGCAGTCCTCCGGGGAGCTCCTACGAGCAGTACTTC.

This sequence joins TRBV6-4 and TRBJ1-2; TRBD1 matches 9 bases. CDR1 is MRHNA, CDR2 SNTAGT, per germline. V shed 4 bases, J shed 3 bases, and the junction held 6 bases outside the gene matches. The CDR3 is 15 residues long. CDR3 sequence (DNA): TGTGCCAGCAGTGCCACGGACAGGGGATACTATGGCTACACCTTC. Protein sequence: CASSATDRGYYGYTF.

This rearrangement joins TRBV7-3 to TRBJ2-3; D unclear. Between the trimmed V and J ends, which lost 1 base and 5 bases, there was a span of 10 bases. The CDR3 covers 14 residues. Germline V gene lookup returns CDR1 SGHTA and CDR2 FQGTGA. Here the CDR3 DNA reads TGTGCCAGCAGCTTAAATGGGGTGGGAGATACGCAGTATTTT. Protein product: CASSLNGVGDTQYF. The whole variable domain, remainder taken from reference TRBV7-3 and TRBJ2-3, is GAGVSQTPSNKVTEKGKYVELRCDPISGHTALYWYRQSLGQGPEFLIYFQGTGAADDSGLPNDRFFAVRPEGSVSTLKIQRTERGDSAVYLCASSLNGVGDTQYFGPGTRLTVL.